These 8 T cell receptor beta chains were all obtained from the same sample, sequenced in a study of brain metastases from non-small cell lung cancer. Libraries were prepared by immunoSEQ multiplex PCR; TCRdb keeps only in-frame clonotypes and omits some of them. This table holds over 3,500 clones, 85% to 90% found once. Sequencing was done on a sample of primary lung tumor tissue. The receptors were gathered from a donor at least 40 years old with non-small cell lung cancer.

The genes are TRBV5-4 and TRBJ1-2; D gene unclear. The CDR3 totals 14 residues. V was pared by 9 bases and J by 0 bases, with 15 bases between. Germline CDR1 SGHNT, CDR2 YYREEE (reference sequence). This CDR3 reads CATNLFSANYGYTF. Written as DNA, the CDR3 is TGTGCCACTAATCTCTTTTCTGCTAACTATGGCTACACCTTC.

This sequence joins TRBV11-3 and TRBJ2-3, with D unclear. This CDR3 contains 17 residues. Between the trimmed V and J ends, which lost 2 bases and 0 bases, there was a span of 15 bases. Germline-derived CDR1 and CDR2 are SGHNT and YENEEA. CDR3 sequence reads: CASSLKAGLTSTDTQYF. The DNA for the CDR3 is TGTGCCAGCAGCTTAAAGGCAGGATTAACTAGCACAGATACGCAGTATTTT.

The genes are TRBV24-1 and TRBJ2-1; 14 bases match TRBD2. Looked up from germline, CDR1 is KGHDR and CDR2 is SFDVKD. The V and J ends lost 1 base and 10 bases, in that order; junction bases with no gene match: 8. This CDR3 has 17 residues. CDR3 sequence: CATSDLTGTSGRGEQFF. CDR3 nucleotides: TGTGCCACCAGTGATTTAACCGGGACTAGCGGGAGAGGCGAGCAGTTCTTC.

The chain joins TRBV4-2 to TRBJ2-7; D possibly corresponds to TRBD1 (6 bases). This CDR3 has 15 residues. V was trimmed by 4 bases and J by 0 bases, leaving 13 bases between them. Germline V gene sequence: CDR1 LGHNA, CDR2 YNFKEQ. CDR3 in amino acids: CASSPQGGNSYEQYF. The CDR3 DNA follows: TGTGCCAGCAGCCCTCAAGGGGGTAACTCCTACGAGCAGTACTTC.

V is TRBV18 and J is TRBJ1-1; TRBD1 might be the D (5 bases). The V and J ends lost 3 bases and 5 bases respectively, with 19 bases between them. The CDR3 has 16 residues. Germline values: CDR1 KGHSH, CDR2 LQKENI. The CDR3 sequence: CASSPLGSEKGTEAFF. In DNA, the CDR3 is TGTGCCAGCTCACCTTTGGGGTCGGAAAAGGGGACTGAAGCTTTCTTT.

The chain combines TRBV28 with TRBJ1-2; TRBD1 matches at 7 bases. CDR3 size: 15 residues. Germline trimming cut 2 bases from V and 4 bases from J; bases unmatched to any gene: 7. Germline V CDR1 and CDR2: MDHEN, SYDVKM. CDR3 loop: CASSLQRGRVYGYTF. The CDR3 DNA is TGTGCCAGCAGTTTACAGAGGGGGCGCGTCTATGGCTACACCTTC.

The chain employs TRBV12-3 or TRBV12-4 and TRBJ1-5, with D uncertain. V was clipped by 6 bases and J by 4 bases, with 10 bases between them. The CDR3 has 13 amino acids. CDR3 nucleotides: TGTGCCAGCAGACCGACCGGGAATCAGCCCCAGCATTTT. This encodes CASRPTGNQPQHF.

The chain is built from TRBV5-4 and TRBJ2-1, with TRBD2 as a possible D gene (6 bases). From germline, CDR1 is SGHNT and CDR2 YYREEE (reference sequence). The CDR3 covers 16 residues. V lost 1 base and J 9 bases, leaving 20 bases between the germline ends. Written as DNA, the CDR3 is TGTGCCAGCAGCTTGATGGGGGGTGGCCGATATGGTGAGCAGTTCTTC. This gives the protein CASSLMGGGRYGEQFF. Based on the CDR3 plus reference TRBV5-4 and TRBJ2-1, the full variable domain is ETGVTQSPTHLIKTRGQQVTLRCSSQSGHNTVSWYQQALGQGPQFIFQYYREEENGRGNFPPRFSGLQFPNYSSELNVNALELDDSALYLCASSLMGGGRYGEQFFGPGTRLTVL.